This TCR beta chain is from a study of OX40 agonist ivuxolimab in advanced cancers. The wider study: The dose-escalation cohort was just under 85% male, with a mean age of about 58 years, ranging about 20 to 79.

Regarding the study as a whole: Averaged across samples, CD8+ T cells carried more expanded clones than CD4+ did. Some nonresponders likewise displayed low normalized T-cell clonal expansion. Clonal expansion was seen in CD4+ and CD8+ blood T cells by week 6 at 0.1 to 3.0 mg/kg.

Clones were read by immunoSEQ multiplex PCR, and TCRdb kept only the in-frame ones, dropping some. The data show approximately 50,000 clones, around 83% seen once. In this sample, this clone turned up a few times. Its cognate antigen is unknown. This TCR was recovered from an adult with an advanced solid tumor such as melanoma, head and neck, liver or kidney cancer. The material was CD4+ or CD8+ T cells sorted from blood, obtained in a trial of the OX40 agonist ivuxolimab.

CDR3 sequence (DNA): TGTGCCAGTAGTATACGAGGGGAAAAACTGTTTTTT. Amino acids: CASSIRGEKLFF. The chain employs TRBV19 and TRBJ1-4; D gene ambiguous. The germline V gene encodes CDR1 LNHDA and CDR2 SQIVND (reference sequence). The CDR3 runs to 12 residues. Trimming stripped 2 bases from V and 8 bases from J, with 6 bases between.